A selection of T cell receptor beta chains follows, all from one sample in a study of CD8 T cells in ankylosing spondylitis. TCRdb re-derived calls from the 5' RACE reads in MiXCR, one entry per CDR3 protein. The sample includes some 840,000 distinct CDR3 sequences, over 9.5% seen only once; the top ten take 0.51%. Source material: blood, either unsorted or a sorted T cell fraction (not recorded which). The receptors come from a male donor with ankylosing spondylitis. Each CDR3 is given with its conserved first and last residue. The D gene is left open where the match is weak. The listing skips clone size in some rows; elsewhere it reads once, few, many or a size class.

cdr3_aa: CSAGRVVGRSGELFF
cdr3_nt: TGCAGTGCCGGAAGGGTAGTGGGTCGATCCGGGGAGCTGTTTTTT
d_call: NA
j_call: TRBJ2-2
v_call: TRBV20-1
clone_size: NA

cdr3_aa: CASSHRLHTDTQYF
cdr3_nt: TGTGCCAGCAGCCATAGACTTCACACAGATACGCAGTATTTT
d_call: NA
j_call: TRBJ2-3
v_call: TRBV7-2
clone_size: few

cdr3_aa: CSARARGGGASYNEQFF
cdr3_nt: TGCAGTGCTAGAGCCAGGGGCGGGGGGGCATCCTACAATGAGCAGTTCTTC
d_call: TRBD2
j_call: TRBJ2-1
v_call: TRBV20-1
clone_size: few

cdr3_aa: CRPIQGIQETQYF
cdr3_nt: TGCAGGCCCATTCAGGGGATCCAAGAGACCCAGTACTTC
d_call: NA
j_call: TRBJ2-5
v_call: TRBV20-1
clone_size: NA

cdr3_aa: CSAQGLGNTIYF
cdr3_nt: TGCAGCGCACAGGGTTTAGGAAACACCATATATTTT
d_call: NA
j_call: TRBJ1-3
v_call: TRBV29-1
clone_size: few

cdr3_aa: CASSPIEGRHGYTF
cdr3_nt: TGTGCCAGCAGTCCTATAGAGGGGAGGCATGGCTACACCTTC
d_call: NA
j_call: TRBJ1-2
v_call: TRBV6-1
clone_size: NA

cdr3_aa: CSAGLPGSGIYEQYF
cdr3_nt: TGCAGTGCTGGTCTCCCGGGTAGCGGGATCTACGAGCAGTACTTC
d_call: TRBD2
j_call: TRBJ2-7
v_call: TRBV20-1
clone_size: few

cdr3_aa: CSAVRGAPHEQFF
cdr3_nt: TGCAGTGCCGTGCGGGGGGCCCCCCATGAGCAGTTCTTC
d_call: TRBD2
j_call: TRBJ2-1
v_call: TRBV20-1
clone_size: NA

cdr3_aa: CAISEGNTGELFF
cdr3_nt: TGTGCCATCAGTGAGGGTAACACCGGGGAGCTGTTTTTT
d_call: NA
j_call: TRBJ2-2
v_call: TRBV10-3
clone_size: few

cdr3_aa: CASSLTGRGTEAFF
cdr3_nt: TGCGCCAGCAGCCTGACAGGGCGAGGAACTGAAGCTTTCTTT
d_call: TRBD1
j_call: TRBJ1-1
v_call: TRBV5-1
clone_size: few

cdr3_aa: CASSQDVVVYGYTF
cdr3_nt: TGTGCCAGCAGCCAAGACGTCGTAGTATATGGCTACACCTTC
d_call: NA
j_call: TRBJ1-2
v_call: TRBV4-2
clone_size: few

cdr3_aa: CSAPWQGVPYEQYF
cdr3_nt: TGCAGTGCTCCCTGGCAGGGGGTACCCTACGAGCAGTACTTC
d_call: TRBD1
j_call: TRBJ2-7
v_call: TRBV20-1
clone_size: NA

cdr3_aa: CASSFAPTAETQYF
cdr3_nt: TGTGCCAGCAGCTTCGCCCCGACAGCGGAGACCCAGTACTTC
d_call: NA
j_call: TRBJ2-5
v_call: TRBV5-6
clone_size: NA

cdr3_aa: CASSVGGNPGGMNTEAFF
cdr3_nt: TGTGCCAGCAGTGTGGGGGGCAACCCTGGGGGCATGAACACTGAAGCTTTCTTT
d_call: NA
j_call: TRBJ1-1
v_call: TRBV25-1
clone_size: NA

cdr3_aa: CASSLSGDSLFEAFF
cdr3_nt: TGTGCCAGCAGTTTATCCGGGGACAGCCTATTTGAAGCTTTCTTT
d_call: TRBD1
j_call: TRBJ1-1
v_call: TRBV27
clone_size: NA

cdr3_aa: CASSLDILKETQYF
cdr3_nt: TGCGCCAGCAGCTTGGACATACTGAAGGAGACCCAGTACTTC
d_call: NA
j_call: TRBJ2-5
v_call: TRBV5-1
clone_size: many

cdr3_aa: CASSQRSYQETQYF
cdr3_nt: TGTGCCAGCAGCCAACGGTCGTACCAAGAGACCCAGTACTTC
d_call: NA
j_call: TRBJ2-5
v_call: TRBV3-1
clone_size: few

cdr3_aa: CASSLTGGDSYSEKLFF
cdr3_nt: TGTGCCAGCAGTCTTACAGGGGGCGATTCGTATAGTGAAAAACTGTTTTTT
d_call: TRBD1
j_call: TRBJ1-4
v_call: TRBV27
clone_size: few

cdr3_aa: CSPGPGQAGANVLTF
cdr3_nt: TGCAGCCCCGGGCCCGGCCAGGCTGGGGCCAACGTCCTGACTTTC
d_call: NA
j_call: TRBJ2-6
v_call: TRBV29-1
clone_size: few

cdr3_aa: CSATDRIYEQYF
cdr3_nt: TGCAGTGCCACGGACAGGATCTACGAGCAGTACTTC
d_call: TRBD1
j_call: TRBJ2-7
v_call: TRBV20-1
clone_size: few

cdr3_aa: CASSFDLGAREQYF
cdr3_nt: TGTGCCAGCAGCTTCGATTTGGGGGCGCGGGAGCAGTACTTC
d_call: NA
j_call: TRBJ2-7
v_call: TRBV5-5
clone_size: NA

cdr3_aa: CASSMVGGYNEQFF
cdr3_nt: TGTGCCAGTAGTATGGTGGGCGGCTACAATGAGCAGTTCTTC
d_call: NA
j_call: TRBJ2-1
v_call: TRBV19
clone_size: NA

cdr3_aa: CASSEWDRGYTF
cdr3_nt: TGCGCCAGCAGTGAGTGGGACAGGGGCTACACCTTC
d_call: TRBD1
j_call: TRBJ1-2
v_call: TRBV10-2
clone_size: NA

cdr3_aa: CASSTTDYGYTF
cdr3_nt: TGTGCCAGCAGCACGACTGACTATGGCTACACCTTC
d_call: NA
j_call: TRBJ1-2
v_call: TRBV7-9
clone_size: few

cdr3_aa: CASSTRPGSNSGNTIYF
cdr3_nt: TGTGCCAGCAGCACCCGACCGGGGAGCAATTCGGGAAACACCATATATTTT
d_call: NA
j_call: TRBJ1-3
v_call: TRBV7-9
clone_size: NA

cdr3_aa: CASSLGRGLSYEQYF
cdr3_nt: TGTGCCAGCAGCTTGGGACGGGGTTTATCCTACGAGCAGTACTTC
d_call: NA
j_call: TRBJ2-7
v_call: TRBV7-2
clone_size: many

cdr3_aa: CASSQRRDRGYNEQFF
cdr3_nt: TGTGCCAGCTCACAGCGCCGGGACAGGGGATACAATGAGCAGTTCTTC
d_call: TRBD1
j_call: TRBJ2-1
v_call: TRBV18
clone_size: NA

cdr3_aa: CASSRLEGLGNTIYF
cdr3_nt: TGTGCCAGCAGCAGGCTTGAAGGGCTCGGAAACACCATATATTTT
d_call: NA
j_call: TRBJ1-3
v_call: TRBV6-1
clone_size: NA

cdr3_aa: CSASGTGAEETQYF
cdr3_nt: TGCAGTGCTAGCGGGACAGGGGCCGAAGAGACCCAGTACTTC
d_call: TRBD1
j_call: TRBJ2-5
v_call: TRBV20-1
clone_size: NA

cdr3_aa: CASSVGLGSYNEQFF
cdr3_nt: TGTGCCAGCAGCGTAGGCCTAGGCTCCTACAATGAGCAGTTCTTC
d_call: NA
j_call: TRBJ2-1
v_call: TRBV9
clone_size: few

cdr3_aa: CASSWDREVGELFF
cdr3_nt: TGTGCCAGCAGTTGGGACAGGGAGGTCGGGGAGCTGTTTTTT
d_call: TRBD1
j_call: TRBJ2-2
v_call: TRBV12-3/TRBV12-4
clone_size: few

cdr3_aa: CSVGTLAEEQYF
cdr3_nt: TGCAGCGTTGGTACCCTAGCGGAAGAGCAGTACTTC
d_call: TRBD2
j_call: TRBJ2-7
v_call: TRBV29-1
clone_size: many